This TCR beta chain was sequenced in a study of T-cell memory formation after mild COVID-19. About the research overall: There were largely donor-specific TCR clusters. Study-wide findings and caveats: Cross-reactive memory seemingly joined, as some responding clones were found in pre-infection memory. Chiefly within CM and EM were the contracting CD4+ clones; CD8+ ones were within EMRA.

Trimming stripped 5 bases from V and 2 bases from J, with 12 bases between. The CDR3 has 14 amino acids. Germline V gene data show CDR1 as SGHVS and CDR2 as FQNEAQ. Concerning this clonotype itself: Antigen: not known.

5'RACE primed at constant segments yielded TCR alpha and TCR beta cDNA libraries bearing sample barcodes and UMIs. TCRdb fed the 5' RACE reads into MiXCR, producing one record per CDR3 protein. The sample includes tens of thousands of distinct CDR3 sequences, about 14% of them seen just once. V is TRBV7-8 and J is TRBJ1-2, with a tentative D call TRBD1 (5 bases). The sequenced sample consisted of PBMCs or a T cell subset sorted from them (not recorded which). This TCR was recovered from a man between 18 and 29 years old who had mild COVID-19 (a few samples of this study predate the infection). Cell type and time point are not known. CDR3 DNA sequence: TGTGCCAGCAGCAGACGGACACTGAACTATGGCTACACCTTC. Translated, it gives CASSRRTLNYGYTF.